Listed below are T cell receptor beta chains from one sample, sequenced in a study of OX40 agonist ivuxolimab in advanced cancers. Using immunoSEQ multiplex PCR, the repertoire was profiled, and TCRdb retains in-frame clones only, with some absent. The repertoire has about 58,000 clones, just over 85% of them found once; the top ten carry about 1%. The sequencing here drew on CD4+ or CD8+ T cells sorted from blood, taken in a trial of the OX40 agonist ivuxolimab. These receptors were taken from an adult with an advanced solid tumor such as melanoma, head and neck, liver or kidney cancer. Each CDR3 is given with its conserved first and last residue. Each record gives: clone size, V gene, D gene, CDR3 length, J gene, CDR3 DNA, CDR3 protein. A D gene is named only where the DNA matches it firmly. A row's size may be missing; if present it is once, few, many or a size class.

>-|TRBV6-5|-|13|TRBJ1-2
TGTGCCAGCAGTTACTCCCGTAACTATGGCTACACCTTC
CASSYSRNYGYTF
>few|TRBV15|TRBD2|16|TRBJ2-3
TGTGCCACCAGCGCCCGTCTAGCGGGGGGGACAGATACGCAGTATTTT
CATSARLAGGTDTQYF
>once|TRBV18|TRBD1|15|TRBJ1-1
TGTGCCAGCTCACCACAGACCGACAGGGAGACTGAAGCTTTCTTT
CASSPQTDRETEAFF
>-|TRBV5-1|TRBD2|15|TRBJ2-7
TGCGCCAGCAGGCCTACATCGGGACTAGCGCACGAGCAGTACTTC
CASRPTSGLAHEQYF
>-|TRBV9|-|16|TRBJ1-1
TGTGCCAGCAGCGCCCTCCCCAGCCTTTCGAACACTGAAGCTTTCTTT
CASSALPSLSNTEAFF
>-|TRBV18|-|17|TRBJ2-3
TGTGCCAGCTCACCAATCCGTCCACGGGGGAGCACAGATACGCAGTATTTT
CASSPIRPRGSTDTQYF
>-|TRBV9|-|16|TRBJ1-1
TGTGCCAGCAGCGTAGCGGTCAGCCTTAAGGGCACTGAAGCTTTCTTT
CASSVAVSLKGTEAFF
>-|TRBV29-1|-|13|TRBJ1-5
TGCAGCGTTGTCGACGGTGGCAGTCGGACCCAGCATTTT
CSVVDGGSRTQHF
>-|TRBV10-3|-|15|TRBJ2-7
TGTGCCATCAGTGAACCCGACAGGGAGGGCTACGAGCAGTACTTC
CAISEPDREGYEQYF
>-|TRBV6-5|-|15|TRBJ2-2
TGTGCCAGCAGAGCGGACAGCACGAACACCGGGGAGCTGTTTTTT
CASRADSTNTGELFF
>-|TRBV30|-|13|TRBJ2-5
TGTGCCTGGAGGGGAGGGGGCTTCGAGACCCAGTACTTC
CAWRGGGFETQYF
>-|TRBV7-2|-|15|TRBJ1-1
TGTGCCAGCAGCCCCGCGAGGGGCGAGAATACTGAAGCTTTCTTT
CASSPARGENTEAFF
>-|TRBV5-1|TRBD1|16|TRBJ2-7
TGCGCCAGCAGCTCTGAACGGGACAGAAACACGGGGGAGCAGTACTTC
CASSSERDRNTGEQYF
>-|TRBV7-8|-|14|TRBJ2-6
TGTGCCAGCAGCCCCGTCCTGGGGGCCAACGTCCTGACTTTC
CASSPVLGANVLTF
>-|TRBV19|-|13|TRBJ1-2
TGTGCCAGTAGTATTCTAGGGTTGAGTGGCTACACCTTC
CASSILGLSGYTF
>-|TRBV11-2|TRBD1|15|TRBJ1-5
TGTGCCAGCAGCGCCCTACAGGGGAGCGGCCAGCCCCAGCATTTT
CASSALQGSGQPQHF
>-|TRBV7-9|TRBD1|18|TRBJ2-3
TGTGCCAGCAGCCCCGGGACAGGGGGTAACATGTTCCCAGATACGCAGTATTTT
CASSPGTGGNMFPDTQYF
>-|TRBV6-5|-|14|TRBJ1-2
TGTGCCAGCAGTTACATCGGGACAAGCAGTGGCTACACCTTC
CASSYIGTSSGYTF
>-|TRBV18|-|15|TRBJ1-1
TGTGCCAGCTCACCAATAGAAGGAGGGCGGACTGAAGCTTTCTTT
CASSPIEGGRTEAFF
>-|TRBV14|TRBD2|16|TRBJ2-7
TGTGCCAGCAGCCAGGGAGGGTTTGTCCCCTACTACGAGCAGTACTTC
CASSQGGFVPYYEQYF
>-|TRBV9|TRBD1|15|TRBJ1-6
TGTGCCAGCAGCCCACAGGGGAGTGAAATTTCACCCCTCCACTTT
CASSPQGSEISPLHF
>-|TRBV30|-|11|TRBJ2-1
TGTGCCTGGAGTTTAGGGGATGAGCAGTTCTTC
CAWSLGDEQFF
>-|TRBV7-9|TRBD2|19|TRBJ2-2
TGTGCCAGCAGCTTACCGGAGGCTAGCGGGGGGGAGTATACCGGGGAGCTGTTTTTT
CASSLPEASGGEYTGELFF
>-|TRBV30|-|14|TRBJ2-5
TGTGCCTGGAGGTTGGGGACGCGAGTAGAGACCCAGTACTTC
CAWRLGTRVETQYF
>-|TRBV5-1|-|15|TRBJ2-1
TGCGCCAGCAGCGCTGAGCCGGGGAAGGAAAATGAGCAGTTCTTC
CASSAEPGKENEQFF
>-|TRBV11-2|TRBD1|15|TRBJ1-2
TGTGCCAGCAGCTCACGGACGGGACAGGGTTTTGGCTACACCTTC
CASSSRTGQGFGYTF
>-|TRBV5-1|-|13|TRBJ1-1
TGCGCCAGCAGCGGGGCCCGCGGCACTGAAGCTTTCTTT
CASSGARGTEAFF
>-|TRBV19|TRBD1|15|TRBJ1-5
TGTGCCAGTAGTTCCCGGACAGGGAACAATCAGCCCCAGCATTTT
CASSSRTGNNQPQHF
>-|TRBV12-5|-|18|TRBJ2-1
TGTGCTAGTGGTTTGCCTCTCCTGGGACAATCGTCCTACAATGAGCAGTTCTTC
CASGLPLLGQSSYNEQFF